These 25 T cell receptor beta chains originate from one sample sequenced in a study of T cells in tuberculosis. Noted time point: new active TB diagnosis, blood taken before or within 7 days of starting treatment. Sequenced by immunoSEQ multiplex PCR; TCRdb stores in-frame clones only, minus some. Seen here are about 49,000 clones, 90% to 95% observed once, and the top ten hold more than 1.2%. Sequencing was performed on PBMCs, taken at tuberculosis diagnosis. Source of these receptors: an adult with tuberculosis.

This chain links TRBV5-1 with TRBJ2-5; TRBD1 matches at 8 bases. Germline V gives CDR1 SGHRS, CDR2 YFSETQ. The CDR3 has 14 amino acids. V trimming: 0 bases; J trimming: 7 bases; junction bases outside the gene matches: 5. The CDR3 sequence is CASSLGDRLGTQYF. CDR3 bases: TGCGCCAGCAGCTTGGGGGACAGGCTGGGGACCCAGTACTTC.

This chain links TRBV7-2 with TRBJ1-3; possible D gene TRBD1, 5 bases. The CDR3 length is 15 residues. Germline assignment: CDR1 SGHTA and CDR2 FQGNSA. Deletions cut 4 bases from V and 4 bases from J, with 14 bases between. The CDR3: CASSSRDFLGNTIYF. DNA of the CDR3: TGTGCCAGCAGCTCACGGGACTTCTTAGGAAACACCATATATTTT.

The chain joins TRBV4-1 to TRBJ2-1, with D hard to call. CDR1 and CDR2 from the germline V gene are MGHRA and YSYEKL. Trimming left V 0 bases short and J 10 bases short, with 13 bases between. This CDR3 is built from 14 residues. The CDR3 nucleotides read TGCGCCAGCAGCCAAGACGTTGACTGGATCGAGCAGTTCTTC. Protein product: CASSQDVDWIEQFF.

V gene TRBV11-3 combines with J gene TRBJ2-2; D is unresolved. Germline-derived CDR1 and CDR2 are SGHNT and YENEEA. This CDR3 comprises 13 residues. V gave up 1 base and J gave up 7 bases, with 7 bases separating them. This chain's CDR3 is CASSLAAGGELFF. The CDR3 nucleotides read TGTGCCAGCAGCTTAGCTGCCGGCGGGGAGCTGTTTTTT.

V is TRBV18 and J is TRBJ2-2; 8 positions agree with TRBD1. Germline loops: CDR1 KGHSH, CDR2 LQKENI. Losses at the gene ends were 3 bases for V and 6 bases for J; bases not matched to a gene: 9. The CDR3 totals 16 residues. CDR3 protein: CASSPERTGFAGELFF. CDR3 sequence (DNA): TGTGCCAGCTCACCGGAAAGGACAGGGTTTGCCGGGGAGCTGTTTTTT.

The chain carries TRBV5-4 and TRBJ1-2, with a tentative D call TRBD1 (5 bases). The CDR3 loop spans 13 amino acids. With 2 bases removed from V and 6 bases from J, the gap between germline ends came to 11 bases. Germline CDR1 is SGHNT and CDR2 is YYREEE (reference sequence). The CDR3 nucleotides are TGTGCCAGCAGCTTCCAGGGCTCGAATGGCTACACCTTC. Translation: CASSFQGSNGYTF.

The chain couples TRBV5-1 to TRBJ1-5, with 10 bases lining up with TRBD1. V was pared by 4 bases and J by 2 bases, with 3 bases of the junction left unmatched. In germline, CDR1 is SGHRS, CDR2 YFSETQ. This CDR3 contains 15 residues. CDR3 sequence (DNA): TGCGCCAGCAGCCCCGGGACAGGGGGCAATCAGCCCCAGCATTTT. It yields the protein CASSPGTGGNQPQHF.

This chain connects TRBV6-5 to TRBJ2-5; the D is unclear. Trimming cost V 5 bases and J 5 bases, with 6 bases left between them. The CDR3 covers 11 residues. The germline gives CDR1 MNHEY, CDR2 SVGAGI. Written as DNA, the CDR3 is TGTGCCAGCAGTATCGGGGAGACCCAGTACTTC. Protein: CASSIGETQYF.

The DNA of the CDR3 is TGCGCCAGCAGCCAAGTAATTACTAGCGGGTCATCAGATACGCAGTATTTT. Its translation is CASSQVITSGSSDTQYF. The chain carries TRBV4-3 and TRBJ2-3, with 9 positions matching TRBD2. The V gene's germline CDR1 is LGHNA and CDR2 YSLEER. The ends lost 1 base at V and 4 bases at J; junction bases unmatched: 9. This CDR3 spans 17 amino acids.

This chain links TRBV5-1 with TRBJ2-2, with 14 bases identical to TRBD2. This CDR3 comprises 17 residues. V gave up 4 bases and J gave up 2 bases; unmatched junction bases: 4. Germline V lookup: CDR1 SGHRS, CDR2 YFSETQ. CDR3 protein: CASSQTSGRANTGELFF. The DNA for the CDR3 is TGCGCCAGCAGCCAGACTAGCGGGAGGGCCAACACCGGGGAGCTGTTTTTT.

The chain links TRBV27 to TRBJ2-7, with 13 bases that match TRBD2. Per the germline V gene, CDR1 is MNHEY and CDR2 is SMNVEV (reference sequence). J lost 7 bases, V lost 7 bases, and 7 bases had no gene match. The CDR3 has 14 residues. The CDR3 loop reads CASTELAGGPEQYF. The CDR3 bases are TGTGCCAGCACTGAACTAGCGGGAGGGCCAGAGCAGTACTTC.

The V call is TRBV10-3, the J call TRBJ2-5, with a possible D match to TRBD2 (7 bases). The CDR3 is 15 amino acids. The germline CDR1 and CDR2 sequences are ENHRY and SYGVKD. The V gene lost 3 bases and the J gene lost 7 bases, with 18 bases spanning the gap. The CDR3 DNA is TGTGCCATCAGTGAACGCGGGGGCCCCAGAGGGACCCAGTACTTC. Translation: CAISERGGPRGTQYF.

The chain joins TRBV27 to TRBJ2-5, with 8 bases fitting TRBD1. The J call is in doubt because the DNA end fits TRBJ2-7 better. Germline CDR1 and CDR2: MNHEY and SMNVEV (reference sequence). The CDR3 totals 13 residues. CDR3 loop: CASGQGSSYEQYF. In DNA form, the CDR3 reads TGTGCCAGCGGACAGGGATCCTCCTACGAGCAGTACTTC.

The V gene is TRBV28, the J gene TRBJ1-1; D call uncertain. Germline V gives CDR1 MDHEN, CDR2 SYDVKM. Deletions cut 2 bases from V and 1 base from J, with 8 bases between. The CDR3 has 14 residues. The chain's CDR3 is CASSLSGQNTEAFF. CDR3 sequence (DNA): TGTGCCAGCAGTTTAAGCGGGCAGAACACTGAAGCTTTCTTT.

V gene TRBV5-1 combines with J gene TRBJ2-7; the D is unclear. This CDR3 is 18 amino acids long. CDR1 is SGHRS, CDR2 YFSETQ, per germline. The ends were cut back, 1 base at V and 0 bases at J, with 20 bases in the middle. DNA for the CDR3: TGCGCCAGCAGCTTGAGACCATCAACTGCGCGGAGCTCCTACGAGCAGTACTTC. It codes for CASSLRPSTARSSYEQYF.

The chain combines TRBV7-2 with TRBJ2-1; 9 positions agree with TRBD1. The CDR3 loop spans 15 amino acids. V gave up 3 bases and J gave up 4 bases; unmatched junction bases: 4. From germline, CDR1 is SGHTA and CDR2 FQGNSA. The chain's CDR3 is CASSFWTGDYNEQFF. In DNA, the CDR3 is TGTGCCAGCAGCTTCTGGACAGGGGATTACAATGAGCAGTTCTTC. The variable domain in full, with the rest retrieved from reference TRBV7-2 and TRBJ2-1, is GAGVSQSPSNKVTEKGKDVELRCDPISGHTALYWYRQSLGQGLEFLIYFQGNSAPDKSGLPSDRFSAERTGGSVSTLTIQRTQQEDSAVYLCASSFWTGDYNEQFFGPGTRLTVL.

V and J are TRBV6-1 and TRBJ1-3, with a tentative D call TRBD1 (6 bases). Looked up from germline, CDR1 is MNHNS and CDR2 is SASEGT. CDR3 length: 18 residues. V lost 2 bases, J lost 4 bases, and 21 bases lay in between. The DNA of the CDR3 is TGTGCCAGCAGTGAAACAGGGAAGGCCCCTTACTACGGAAACACCATATATTTT. Its protein is CASSETGKAPYYGNTIYF.

This clone showed up just once. This chain connects TRBV6-6 to TRBJ1-4; no definite D call. CDR3 length: 14 amino acids. Germline CDR1 is MNHNY and CDR2 is SVGAGI (reference sequence). V dropped 9 bases and J dropped 0 bases, with 11 bases sitting between them. CDR3 bases: TGTGCCAGTCAGACGGGAGCAACTAATGAAAAACTGTTTTTT. This translates into CASQTGATNEKLFF.

The rearrangement links TRBV4-3 to TRBJ2-1, with D perhaps TRBD2 (6 bases). Germline CDR1 reads LGHNA; CDR2 reads YSLEER. The CDR3 extends over 16 amino acids. The ends were cut back, 1 base at V and 7 bases at J, with 17 bases in the middle. CDR3 DNA: TGCGCCAGCAGCCAAGGACTGGGCGGCGCGGGGAATGAGCAGTTCTTC. Translated, it gives CASSQGLGGAGNEQFF.

The chain links TRBV19 to TRBJ2-1; possible D gene TRBD1, 6 bases. The CDR3 runs 15 residues. CDR1 is LNHDA and CDR2 is SQIVND in the germline V gene (reference sequence). V was pared by 10 bases and J by 2 bases, with 18 bases between. DNA for the CDR3: TGTGCCACTACCGCCCGTACAGGGACCTACAATGAGCAGTTCTTC. Protein sequence: CATTARTGTYNEQFF. Full variable domain (outside the CDR3, taken from reference TRBV19 and TRBJ2-1): DGGITQSPKYLFRKEGQNVTLSCEQNLNHDAMYWYRQDPGQGLRLIYYSQIVNDFQKGDIAEGYSVSREKKESFPLTVTSAQKNPTAFYLCATTARTGTYNEQFFGPGTRLTVL.

This rearrangement joins TRBV11-2 to TRBJ1-1, with D possibly being TRBD1 (6 bases). Per the germline V gene, CDR1 is SGHAT and CDR2 is FQNNGV. This CDR3 has 11 residues. Between the trimmed V and J ends, which lost 4 bases and 10 bases, there was a span of 10 bases. The CDR3 DNA reads TGTGCCAGCAGCTCAGGGGATGGAGCTTTCTTT. Its protein is CASSSGDGAFF.

In DNA, the CDR3 is TGTGCCAGCAGACCGGACAGCGAAAACACTGAAGCTTTCTTT. Its protein product is CASRPDSENTEAFF. This chain connects TRBV28 to TRBJ1-1, with D tentatively TRBD1 (6 bases). The V gene lost 6 bases and the J gene lost 2 bases, with 13 bases spanning the gap. This CDR3 is built from 14 residues. From germline, CDR1 is MDHEN and CDR2 SYDVKM.

The chain couples TRBV12-5 to TRBJ2-3; 10 nucleotides line up with TRBD1. The CDR3 spans 14 residues. V dropped 7 bases and J dropped 4; count of bases not matched to a gene: 5. Germline values: CDR1 LGHNT, CDR2 FRNRAP. This CDR3 is CASALTGGPDTQYF. CDR3 nucleotide sequence: TGTGCTAGTGCCCTGACAGGGGGCCCAGATACGCAGTATTTT.

The rearrangement joins TRBV5-1 to TRBJ2-1; the match to TRBD2 covers 7 bases. Germline-derived CDR1 and CDR2 are SGHRS and YFSETQ. The CDR3 consists of 18 residues. V was clipped by 4 bases and J by 6 bases; unmatched bases: 19. The CDR3 DNA follows: TGCGCCAGCAGCCTGCGGATTGGGCGGGAGTCCAGGGTCAATGAGCAGTTCTTC. It specifies CASSLRIGRESRVNEQFF. The entire variable domain, with the rest obtained from reference TRBV5-1 and TRBJ2-1, is as follows: KAGVTQTPRYLIKTRGQQVTLSCSPISGHRSVSWYQQTPGQGLQFLFEYFSETQRNKGNFPGRFSGRQFSNSRSEMNVSTLELGDSALYLCASSLRIGRESRVNEQFFGPGTRLTVL.

This chain links TRBV11-2 with TRBJ2-1; D is perhaps TRBD2 (7 bases). The V end lost 5 bases, the J end lost 8 bases, and 19 bases lay between the germline ends. The CDR3 sequence is 15 residues long. Germline V gene lookup returns CDR1 SGHAT and CDR2 FQNNGV. The CDR3 DNA is TGTGCCAGCAGCGCCCGGGGGGCAGGGCTGGATGAGCAGTTCTTC. This gives the protein CASSARGAGLDEQFF.